The 32 T cell receptor beta chains below were found in one sample sequenced in a study of T cell changes during pregnancy in multiple sclerosis (dated by TCRdb to about 2019). Receptor libraries were prepared by the immunoSEQ multiplex PCR assay. TCRdb mirrors the immuneACCESS table, restricted to in-frame sequences. Some clones are absent from its copies; in checked studies, under half trace to an unresolved V gene, and the reason for the others is unknown. The sample data list approximately 70,000 clones, and roughly nine tenths of these were observed just once. Clones ranked in the top ten supply around 1.5% of the sample. Sample: peripheral blood, taken in the second trimester of pregnancy. Receptors originate from a female donor in good health, enrolled as a control in a pregnancy study.

V and J are TRBV6-4 and TRBJ1-6; D may be TRBD1 (5 bases). CDR1 and CDR2 (germline): MRHNA, SNTAGT. V was cut by 0 bases and J by 9 bases, with 9 bases left in between. CDR3 length: 14 residues. CDR3 DNA sequence: TGTGCCAGCAGTGACTCCTTCAGGGCTTCACCCCTCCACTTT. The encoded protein is CASSDSFRASPLHF.

V and J are TRBV28 and TRBJ1-1; 9 nucleotides agree with TRBD1. V was pared by 6 bases and J by 5 bases, with 7 bases of the junction left unmatched. Germline V lookup: CDR1 MDHEN, CDR2 SYDVKM. CDR3 size: 14 residues. CDR3 bases: TGTGCCAGCAGGAGCGGACAGGGGATTACTGAAGCTTTCTTT. Its protein is CASRSGQGITEAFF.

The V and J genes are TRBV5-4 and TRBJ2-3; D is perhaps TRBD1 (5 bases). Germline values: CDR1 SGHNT, CDR2 YYREEE (reference sequence). The CDR3 sequence is 16 residues long. The ends were cut back, 0 bases at V and 2 bases at J, with 13 bases in the middle. The CDR3 nucleotides read TGTGCCAGCAGCTTGGGGGGCTTTTCCACCACAGATACGCAGTATTTT. Its translation is CASSLGGFSTTDTQYF.

V usage is TRBV28 and J usage is TRBJ1-4, with 7 positions matching TRBD1. The CDR3 contains 14 residues. The V gene end was trimmed by 5 bases and the J gene end by 5 bases; junction bases not matched to a gene: 5. Germline V gives CDR1 MDHEN, CDR2 SYDVKM. Here the CDR3 DNA reads TGTGCCAGCAGTCTTCGGGACAGCAATGAAAAACTGTTTTTT. Protein product: CASSLRDSNEKLFF.

The rearrangement links TRBV6-4 to TRBJ2-7, with 11 bases lining up with TRBD2. After removal of 7 bases from V and 0 bases from J, the junction contained 5 bases not matched to a gene. Germline-derived CDR1 and CDR2 are MRHNA and SNTAGT. This CDR3 comprises 15 residues. The CDR3 bases are TGTGCCAGCACTGCGGGACTAGCGGACTCCTACGAGCAGTACTTC. The encoded protein is CASTAGLADSYEQYF.

The chain employs TRBV5-1 and TRBJ2-6; D is perhaps TRBD1 (5 bases). There are 20 residues in the CDR3. Trimming shortened V by 2 bases and J by 0 bases, and 21 bases separated the two germline ends. CDR1 is SGHRS, CDR2 YFSETQ, per germline. The CDR3 region is CASSLRDRRITVSGANVLTF. CDR3 coding DNA: TGCGCCAGCAGCTTAAGAGACAGACGCATAACAGTCTCTGGGGCCAACGTCCTGACTTTC. Full variable domain (outside the CDR3, taken from reference TRBV5-1 and TRBJ2-6): KAGVTQTPRYLIKTRGQQVTLSCSPISGHRSVSWYQQTPGQGLQFLFEYFSETQRNKGNFPGRFSGRQFSNSRSEMNVSTLELGDSALYLCASSLRDRRITVSGANVLTFGAGSRLTVL.

V is TRBV28 and J is TRBJ2-7; 12 bases are a match to TRBD1. Germline V CDR1 and CDR2: MDHEN, SYDVKM. With V trimmed by 4 bases and J by 7 bases, 8 bases remained unmatched. The CDR3 length is 15 residues. The DNA of the CDR3 is TGTGCCAGCAGTTCCCGGGACAGGGGGCAGAAAGAGCAGTACTTC. This codes for CASSSRDRGQKEQYF.

The chain links TRBV6-5 to TRBJ2-1, with a possible D match to TRBD1 (6 bases). Germline loops: CDR1 MNHEY, CDR2 SVGAGI. The germline V and J ends were trimmed by 2 bases and 8 bases, with 13 bases remaining between them. The CDR3 has 14 residues. CDR3 nucleotides: TGTGCCAGCAGTTACGGCAGGGGTGAGGATGAGCAGTTCTTC. Encoded protein: CASSYGRGEDEQFF.

The chain is built from TRBV4-1 and TRBJ1-6; 8 nucleotides line up with TRBD1. The CDR3 loop spans 14 amino acids. V was clipped by 4 bases and J by 7 bases; unmatched bases: 3. CDR1 is MGHRA and CDR2 is YSYEKL in the germline V gene. The CDR3 loop reads CASSRGQANSPLHF. CDR3 nucleotides: TGCGCCAGCAGCCGGGGACAGGCCAATTCACCCCTCCACTTT.

V and J are TRBV27 and TRBJ2-1; 14 nucleotides line up with TRBD2. The CDR3 sequence is 16 residues long. The junction had 6 bases not matched to a gene; V was cut back by 3 bases and J by 8 bases. Germline V gives CDR1 MNHEY, CDR2 SMNVEV (reference sequence). The CDR3 coding sequence is TGTGCCAGCAGTTTTACCGGGACTAGCGGGAGTTATGAGCAGTTCTTC. It is translated as CASSFTGTSGSYEQFF.

The V gene is TRBV10-3, the J gene TRBJ2-7, with 7 nucleotides matching TRBD2. The CDR3 has 17 residues. From germline, CDR1 is ENHRY and CDR2 SYGVKD. V trimming: 8 bases; J trimming: 6 bases; junction bases outside the gene matches: 22. The CDR3 coding sequence is TGTGCCATCTCAGGATGGGGCGGTCGCGGGAGAATTGCCGAGCAGTACTTC. Translation gives CAISGWGGRGRIAEQYF.

This clone has a single count. The rearrangement joins TRBV29-1 to TRBJ2-5; TRBD2 aligns across 10 bases. The junction had 3 bases not matched to a gene; V was cut back by 5 bases and J by 3 bases. This CDR3 is built from 13 residues. Germline V lookup: CDR1 SQVTM, CDR2 ANQGSEA. In DNA form, the CDR3 reads TGCAGCGTTTCCGGACTAGCGGAAGAGACCCAGTACTTC. It encodes CSVSGLAEETQYF. Full variable domain (missing parts from reference TRBV29-1 and TRBJ2-5): SAVISQKPSRDICQRGTSLTIQCQVDSQVTMMFWYRQQPGQSLTLIATANQGSEATYESGFVIDKFPISRPNLTFSTLTVSNMSPEDSSIYLCSVSGLAEETQYFGPGTRLLVL.

The CDR3 here is CAISQDREGQFF. CDR3 bases: TGTGCCATCAGTCAGGACAGGGAGGGGCAGTTCTTC. This chain uses TRBV10-3 with TRBJ2-1; a weak D match, TRBD1 (8 bases). In germline, CDR1 is ENHRY, CDR2 SYGVKD. CDR3 size: 12 residues. The ends were cut back, 5 bases at V and 12 bases at J, with 14 bases in the middle.

On this clone itself: Other DNA sequences in this specimen translate into the identical CDR3. The rearrangement links TRBV4-1 to TRBJ2-3; 8 bases align to TRBD2. Germline V CDR1 and CDR2: MGHRA, YSYEKL. There are 17 residues in the CDR3. With 0 bases clipped from V and 2 bases from J, the junction kept 7 bases outside the gene matches. DNA of the CDR3: TGCGCCAGCAGCCAAGAAGTCCTAGCGGGCGTCACAGATACGCAGTATTTT. Its protein product is CASSQEVLAGVTDTQYF.

The chain has TRBV19 and TRBJ1-4; maybe TRBD1 (5 bases). The V end lost 7 bases, the J end lost 7 bases, and 19 bases lay between the germline ends. CDR1 is LNHDA, CDR2 SQIVND, per germline (reference sequence). This CDR3 region has 15 residues. The CDR3 loop reads CASIPGGGPGEKLFF. The CDR3 DNA reads as TGTGCCAGTATTCCGGGGGGGGGACCCGGTGAAAAACTGTTTTTT.

The J gene is TRBJ2-3, the V gene TRBV28; 10 nucleotides align to TRBD1. The V gene's germline CDR1 is MDHEN and CDR2 SYDVKM. The CDR3 is 15 residues long. J gave up 5 bases and V 6 bases, and 8 bases lay outside the gene matches. CDR3 sequence reads: CASRLTGTGEDTQYF. The CDR3 region has the DNA TGTGCCAGCAGATTAACCGGGACAGGGGAAGATACGCAGTATTTT.

The rearrangement uses TRBV28 and TRBJ1-2, with D perhaps TRBD1 (6 bases). In germline, CDR1 is MDHEN, CDR2 SYDVKM. V was cut by 2 bases and J by 12 bases, with 19 bases left in between. This CDR3 has 14 residues. The CDR3 reads CASSLGHRQGSHTF. Written as DNA, the CDR3 is TGTGCCAGCAGTTTAGGCCACCGCCAGGGGAGTCACACCTTC.

The J gene is TRBJ2-1, the V gene TRBV28; possibly TRBD2 for D (5 bases). CDR1 is MDHEN and CDR2 is SYDVKM in the germline V gene. V dropped 5 bases and J dropped 4 bases, with 18 bases sitting between them. The CDR3 totals 16 residues. The CDR3: CASSPSEAEMYNEQFF. The DNA of the CDR3 is TGTGCCAGCAGTCCCAGTGAAGCGGAAATGTACAATGAGCAGTTCTTC. Supplemented by reference TRBV28 and TRBJ2-1, the full variable domain reads DVKVTQSSRYLVKRTGEKVFLECVQDMDHENMFWYRQDPGLGLRLIYFSYDVKMKEKGDIPEGYSVSREKKERFSLILESASTNQTSMYLCASSPSEAEMYNEQFFGPGTRLTVL.

The chain joins TRBV7-6 to TRBJ2-1, with 11 bases identical to TRBD2. Losses at the gene ends were 1 base for V and 7 bases for J; bases not matched to a gene: 9. CDR1 is SGHVS, CDR2 FNYEAQ, per germline. The CDR3 has 17 amino acids. The CDR3 coding sequence is TGTGCCAGCAGCTTAGTTAGCGGGAGGGCCCTGGGGAATGAGCAGTTCTTC. Amino acids: CASSLVSGRALGNEQFF.

This clone was counted a single time. The rearrangement links TRBV27 to TRBJ1-1, with 11 bases that match TRBD1. This CDR3 is built from 14 residues. CDR1 MNHEY and CDR2 SMNVEV come from the germline V gene (reference sequence). Losses at the gene ends were 3 bases for V and 5 bases for J; bases not matched to a gene: 2. CDR3 DNA: TGTGCCAGCAGTTTCGGGACAGGGGGAACTGAAGCTTTCTTT. It translates to CASSFGTGGTEAFF.

The chain employs TRBV4-1 and TRBJ1-1; 8 bases are shared with TRBD1. Germline assignment: CDR1 MGHRA and CDR2 YSYEKL. V lost 2 bases, J lost 3 bases, and 5 bases stayed unmatched. CDR3 length: 15 amino acids. The CDR3 bases are TGCGCCAGCAGCCAACCGGACAGGGCCCACACTGAAGCTTTCTTT. Encoded protein: CASSQPDRAHTEAFF.

The genes are TRBV19 and TRBJ2-6; tentatively, D is TRBD2 (6 bases). This CDR3 comprises 16 residues. The V end lost 3 bases, the J end lost 0 bases, and 9 bases lay between the germline ends. CDR1 and CDR2 (germline): LNHDA, SQIVND (reference sequence). The CDR3 nucleotides read TGTGCCAGTAGTATCTGGGGGGACTCTGGGGCCAACGTCCTGACTTTC. Encoded protein: CASSIWGDSGANVLTF.

The rearrangement links TRBV7-6 to TRBJ2-7, with 14 bases matching TRBD2. The trim removed 5 bases at V and 0 bases at J, leaving 6 bases unmatched. The CDR3 runs to 17 residues. CDR1 is SGHVS, CDR2 FNYEAQ, per germline. CDR3: CASSLGLAGVNSYEQYF. CDR3 in DNA: TGTGCCAGCAGCCTGGGACTAGCGGGGGTCAACTCCTACGAGCAGTACTTC.

The chain joins TRBV5-6 to TRBJ2-7; 8 nucleotides match TRBD1. V lost 4 bases to trimming and J lost 6 bases; unmatched junction nucleotides: 6. Germline V CDR1 and CDR2: SGHDT, YYEEEE. This CDR3 is built from 13 residues. CDR3 residues: CASSPMDRAEQYF. In DNA form, the CDR3 reads TGTGCCAGCAGCCCGATGGACAGGGCCGAGCAGTACTTC.

The J gene is TRBJ1-3, the V gene TRBV2; D is undetermined. The CDR3 contains 12 residues. Trimming removed 10 bases at V and 3 bases at J, with 10 bases between. In germline, CDR1 is SNHLY, CDR2 FYNNEI. CDR3 in DNA: TGTGCCACCCAAGCGGGTGGAAACACCATATATTTT. It yields the protein CATQAGGNTIYF. Using reference TRBV2 and TRBJ1-3 for the parts outside the CDR3, the full variable domain is EPEVTQTPSHQVTQMGQEVILRCVPISNHLYFYWYRQILGQKVEFLVSFYNNEISEKSEIFDDQFSVERPDGSNFTLKIRSTKLEDSAMYFCATQAGGNTIYFGEGSWLTVV.

The rearrangement links TRBV4-3 to TRBJ2-7, with 15 bases fitting TRBD2. This CDR3 is 18 amino acids long. V shed 0 bases, J shed 3 bases, and the junction held 6 bases outside the gene matches. Germline values: CDR1 LGHNA, CDR2 YSLEER. CDR3 sequence (DNA): TGCGCCAGCAGCCAAGATAGCGGACTAGCGGGAGGGTACTACGAGCAGTACTTC. Its protein product is CASSQDSGLAGGYYEQYF.

This clone was counted a single time. The gene calls are TRBV14 and TRBJ2-1, with D tentatively TRBD2 (5 bases). CDR3 size: 17 residues. CDR1 and CDR2 from the germline V gene are SGHDN and FVKESK. V lost 2 bases and J 1 base, leaving 15 bases between the germline ends. The CDR3: CASSQPGRTGSYNEQFF. The CDR3 region has the DNA TGTGCCAGCAGCCAACCTGGTAGGACTGGGTCCTACAATGAGCAGTTCTTC.

The genes are TRBV27 and TRBJ1-1, with unresolved D. Trimming stripped 0 bases from V and 0 bases from J, with 5 bases between. Germline-derived CDR1 and CDR2 are MNHEY and SMNVEV (reference sequence). CDR3 length: 14 amino acids. CDR3 nucleotide sequence: TGTGCCAGCAGTTTATCCGGGGTGAACACTGAAGCTTTCTTT. This gives the protein CASSLSGVNTEAFF.

This rearrangement joins TRBV10-2 to TRBJ2-7; TRBD2 aligns across 8 bases. With 4 bases clipped from V and 5 bases from J, the junction kept 7 bases outside the gene matches. This CDR3 comprises 14 residues. Germline V CDR1 and CDR2: WSHSY, SAAADI. The CDR3 DNA follows: TGCGCCAGCAGTGGATTAGCGGGAAGGCACGAGCAGTACTTC. This sequence encodes CASSGLAGRHEQYF.

The chain employs TRBV27 and TRBJ1-1, with TRBD1 matching 8 bases. Germline V gives CDR1 MNHEY, CDR2 SMNVEV (reference sequence). The ends lost 5 bases at V and 0 bases at J; junction bases unmatched: 8. The CDR3 loop spans 16 amino acids. CDR3 DNA: TGTGCCAGCAGTCCACCGGGACAGGACATGAACACTGAAGCTTTCTTT. Translation gives CASSPPGQDMNTEAFF.

This chain uses TRBV9 with TRBJ2-1; 7 bases are a match to TRBD1. Trimming removed 3 bases from V and 6 bases from J; junction bases left unmatched: 6. The CDR3 loop spans 14 amino acids. In germline, CDR1 is SGDLS, CDR2 YYNGEE. This CDR3 reads CASSGGGRINEQFF. CDR3 nucleotide sequence: TGTGCCAGCAGCGGAGGGGGCAGGATCAATGAGCAGTTCTTC.

The chain employs TRBV11-2 and TRBJ2-7; D possibly corresponds to TRBD1 (6 bases). CDR1 SGHAT and CDR2 FQNNGV come from the germline V gene. CDR3 length: 15 amino acids. V lost 2 bases, J lost 3 bases, and 14 bases lay in between. The CDR3 spells CASSLSGVTLYEQYF. Written as DNA, the CDR3 is TGTGCCAGCAGCTTATCAGGGGTTACCCTCTACGAGCAGTACTTC.